Listed below are T cell receptor beta chains from one sample, sequenced in a study of blood T cell repertoires in COVID-19. Some clones are missing from TCRdb's copy, which holds only in-frame ones; the method was immunoSEQ multiplex PCR. The sample has about 250,000 clones, about 90% seen once; the top ten hold about 6%. The sample taken for sequencing was PBMCs or T cells enriched from blood (not recorded which). The source is a woman in her twenties or thirties with acute COVID-19. Each CDR3 is given with its conserved first and last residue. Each record gives: clone size, D gene, V gene, J gene, CDR3 DNA, CDR3 protein. A D gene is named only where the DNA matches it firmly. Size tells how often a clone was seen (once, few, many) or the class of an expanded clone, and some rows leave it out.

NA	NA	TRBV28	TRBJ1-6	TGTGCCAGCAGTTTAGAGGAGGGGCAGGGTAATTCACCCCTCCACTTT	CASSLEEGQGNSPLHF
NA	TRBD1	TRBV2	TRBJ1-5	TGTGCCAGCAGTCGAAACAGGGGAGACCAGCCCCAGCATTTT	CASSRNRGDQPQHF
NA	NA	TRBV5-1	TRBJ2-5	TGCGCCAGCAGCTTCGGTGGGGGCTCCCAAGAGACCCAGTACTTC	CASSFGGGSQETQYF
NA	TRBD2	TRBV7-8	TRBJ2-5	TGTGCCAGCAGCTTAGCGGGGCTAGCGGGGATGGAGACCCAGTACTTC	CASSLAGLAGMETQYF
NA	NA	TRBV2	TRBJ1-5	TGTGCCAGCAGTGGGAGGGACCGTTATCAGCCCCAGCATTTT	CASSGRDRYQPQHF
NA	NA	TRBV9	TRBJ1-1	TGTGCCAGCAGCGTAGTTACAGGGAACACTGAAGCTTTCTTT	CASSVVTGNTEAFF
NA	NA	TRBV28	TRBJ2-3	TGTGCCAGCAGTTTATCGTTGGCCCTAGGAGATGATACGCAGTATTTT	CASSLSLALGDDTQYF
NA	NA	TRBV28	TRBJ1-5	TGTGCCAGCAGTTTTCGGACATCCCCCCGTAATCAGCCCCAGCATTTT	CASSFRTSPRNQPQHF
NA	NA	TRBV6-5	TRBJ1-3	TGTGCCAGCAGTTACATGGGGCACTCTGGAAACACCATATATTTT	CASSYMGHSGNTIYF
NA	TRBD1	TRBV4-3	TRBJ2-5	TGCGCCAGCAGCCAAGGGTCTGTCGGGACAGGGAAAGAGACCCAGTACTTC	CASSQGSVGTGKETQYF
few	NA	TRBV28	TRBJ1-5	TGTGCCAGCAGGGAGGGAGGCCGGGGGAGCAATCAGCCCCAGCATTTT	CASREGGRGSNQPQHF
NA	TRBD2	TRBV11-2	TRBJ2-3	TGTGCCAGCAGCTCCACTAGCGGGGCTTTAGATACGCAGTATTTT	CASSSTSGALDTQYF
NA	TRBD1	TRBV6-5	TRBJ1-2	TGTGCCAGCAGCCGGACAGGGAACTATGGCTACACCTTC	CASSRTGNYGYTF
NA	NA	TRBV7-9	TRBJ1-4	TGTGCCAGCAGCTCTCAGGGCTTTAGGGAACTGTTTTTT	CASSSQGFRELFF
few	TRBD2	TRBV5-1	TRBJ2-1	TGCGCCAGCAGAACCGGGACTAGCGGAACGTTCTCCTACAATGAGCAGTTCTTC	CASRTGTSGTFSYNEQFF
once	TRBD2	TRBV10-3	TRBJ2-7	TGTGCCATCAGTGAATTGTCTAGCGGGGACGAGCAGTACTTC	CAISELSSGDEQYF
NA	NA	TRBV7-9	TRBJ2-5	TGTGCCAGCCGCGGGGAGACCCAGTACTTC	CASRGETQYF
NA	TRBD2	TRBV27	TRBJ2-1	TGTGCCAGCAGTCCCCTGGGGCGGGAGGGCCCCAATGAGCAGTTCTTC	CASSPLGREGPNEQFF
NA	NA	TRBV11-2	TRBJ1-2	TGTGCCAGCAGCTTAGGATGGGGGGACAACTATGGCTACACCTTC	CASSLGWGDNYGYTF
NA	TRBD2	TRBV15	TRBJ2-3	TGTGCCACCAGCAGAGAGCGGGAGATCACAGATACGCAGTATTTT	CATSREREITDTQYF
NA	NA	TRBV28	TRBJ1-2	TGTGCCAGCAGCCCCACGGGGGGGAACTATGGCTACACCTTC	CASSPTGGNYGYTF
NA	NA	TRBV15	TRBJ2-3	TGTGCCACCAGCACCAGGGGGAGGAGCACAGATACGCAGTATTTT	CATSTRGRSTDTQYF
NA	TRBD1	TRBV7-6	TRBJ2-5	TGTGCCAGCAGCTTAGCAGGGGGCTCCCAAGAGACCCAGTACTTC	CASSLAGGSQETQYF
NA	NA	TRBV2	TRBJ2-4	TGTGCCAGCAGCACCGACCCGGCGGTGAACATTCAGTACTTC	CASSTDPAVNIQYF
few	NA	TRBV15	TRBJ2-6	TGTGCCACCAGCAGAGATCGTGGAGGGCGCGGGGCCAACGTCCTGACTTTC	CATSRDRGGRGANVLTF
NA	NA	TRBV21-1	TRBJ1-1	TGTGCCACGGGACAGGGCGCAGTTAGGAACACTGAAGCTTTCTTT	CATGQGAVRNTEAFF
NA	NA	TRBV5-1	TRBJ2-7	TGCGCCAGCAGCCCGGGATCAGGGGTCTCCTACGAGCAGTACTTC	CASSPGSGVSYEQYF
NA	NA	TRBV2	TRBJ1-5	TGTGCCAGCAGACATTCTAGCAATCAGCCCCAGCATTTT	CASRHSSNQPQHF
NA	TRBD1	TRBV9	TRBJ2-3	TGTGCCAGCAGCGTAAGACAGGGGAAAGATACGCAGTATTTT	CASSVRQGKDTQYF
once	TRBD1	TRBV9	TRBJ2-7	TGTGCCAGCAGCGACCGGGACAGGAGATCCTACGAGCAGTACTTC	CASSDRDRRSYEQYF
NA	NA	TRBV19	TRBJ1-2	TGTGCCAGTAGTATATATCACCCTAGCTATGGCTACACCTTC	CASSIYHPSYGYTF
NA	NA	TRBV19	TRBJ1-5	TGTGCCAGTAGTAGGAGAGATCAGCCCCAGCATTTT	CASSRRDQPQHF
NA	TRBD1	TRBV27	TRBJ1-6	TGTGCCAGCAGTTTCATAGCAGGGGGGAAATATAATTCACCCCTCCACTTT	CASSFIAGGKYNSPLHF
once	NA	TRBV2	TRBJ2-2	TGTGCCAGCAGCGAGGAGGCGGTGGGCACCGGGGAGCTGTTTTTT	CASSEEAVGTGELFF
NA	TRBD1	TRBV5-1	TRBJ1-4	TGCGCCAGCAGCCTAGGGGGCACTAATGAAAAACTGTTTTTT	CASSLGGTNEKLFF
NA	NA	TRBV19	TRBJ2-5	TGTGCCAGTACCCCCCAGGGGTCGACGGGGAAGACCCAGTACTTC	CASTPQGSTGKTQYF
NA	TRBD1	TRBV6-5	TRBJ1-1	TGTGCCAGCAGTCGACAGGGTAAGAACACTGAAGCTTTCTTT	CASSRQGKNTEAFF
NA	NA	TRBV29-1	TRBJ1-1	TGCAGCGTTGACCATACAGGGAACACTGAAGCTTTCTTT	CSVDHTGNTEAFF
NA	NA	TRBV28	TRBJ1-1	TGTGCCAGCAGTTTCTATCGGGGAACCACTGAAGCTTTCTTT	CASSFYRGTTEAFF
NA	NA	TRBV6-5	TRBJ2-3	TGTGCCAGCTCCGAGGGCCCACTCACAGATACGCAGTATTTT	CASSEGPLTDTQYF
NA	NA	TRBV5-1	TRBJ1-4	TGCGCCAGCAGCTTGGACAGGTTCAATGAAAAACTGTTTTTT	CASSLDRFNEKLFF
NA	NA	TRBV4-1	TRBJ2-3	TGCGCCAGCAGCCAAGATTCTCAGGTGGTCTGGGCCACAGATACGCAGTATTTT	CASSQDSQVVWATDTQYF
NA	TRBD1	TRBV28	TRBJ1-5	TGTGCCAGCAGTTTGGAGACAGGGGGCTTTAGCAATCAGCCCCAGCATTTT	CASSLETGGFSNQPQHF
NA	TRBD1	TRBV7-9	TRBJ1-5	TGTGCCAGCAGCCCAGACGGGACAGGGGTTGGGCAGCCCCAGCATTTT	CASSPDGTGVGQPQHF
NA	TRBD2	TRBV5-1	TRBJ2-1	TGCGCCAGCAGGGCTAGCGGAAGCTCCTACAATGAGCAGTTCTTC	CASRASGSSYNEQFF
NA	NA	TRBV19	TRBJ2-7	TGTGCCAGTAGTTCCCGTAGCTACGAGCAGTACTTC	CASSSRSYEQYF
NA	TRBD2	TRBV7-9	TRBJ2-5	TGTGCCAGCAGCAACCCCCTATGGGGGAGGGAAGAGACCCAGTACTTC	CASSNPLWGREETQYF
NA	TRBD1	TRBV19	TRBJ2-5	TGTGCCAGTGGCGACAGGGAATTTCAAGAGACCCAGTACTTC	CASGDREFQETQYF
NA	NA	TRBV28	TRBJ2-5	TGTGCCAGCAACGGACAGATAGAGACCCAGTACTTC	CASNGQIETQYF
once	TRBD2	TRBV4-1	TRBJ2-3	TGCGCCAGCAGCCAAGATCGAACTAGCGGGAGGATTGGGGATACGCAGTATTTT	CASSQDRTSGRIGDTQYF
NA	TRBD2	TRBV15	TRBJ2-3	TGTGCCACCAGCAGACGACTAGCGGGGAGCACAGATACGCAGTATTTT	CATSRRLAGSTDTQYF
once	TRBD1	TRBV4-1	TRBJ2-5	TGCGCCAGCCGCCCGGGACAGGGGGCGAAAGAGACCCAGTACTTC	CASRPGQGAKETQYF
NA	NA	TRBV4-1	TRBJ1-1	TGCGCCAGCAGCCAAGATCGGGTCCGGGTCGCTGAAGCTTTCTTT	CASSQDRVRVAEAFF
NA	NA	TRBV19	TRBJ1-6	TGTGCCAGTAGTATAGCCGACAGAAGGAATTCACCCCTCCACTTT	CASSIADRRNSPLHF
NA	NA	TRBV18	TRBJ2-5	TGTGCCAGCTCACCCCCTGAAGAGACCCAGTACTTC	CASSPPEETQYF
once	NA	TRBV6-4	TRBJ2-3	TGTGCCAGCAGCCGGGACGGGGGAACAGATACGCAGTATTTT	CASSRDGGTDTQYF
NA	NA	TRBV28	TRBJ2-5	TGTGCCAGCAGTTTATCCGGAGCTCGAGAGACCCAGTACTTC	CASSLSGARETQYF
NA	NA	TRBV13	TRBJ2-3	TGTGCCAGCAGCTTACGCTCTAACACAGATACGCAGTATTTT	CASSLRSNTDTQYF
NA	NA	TRBV6-5	TRBJ2-5	TGTGCCAGCAGCGATGGGGGGTACCAAGAGACCCAGTACTTC	CASSDGGYQETQYF
once	TRBD2	TRBV9	TRBJ2-3	TGTGCCAGCAACGTAGGCCTAGCGGTCACAGATACGCAGTATTTT	CASNVGLAVTDTQYF